Sequencing of this T cell receptor (beta chain) was carried out in a study of blood T cell repertoires in COVID-19. Study-wide background: The United States, Italy and Spain provided the acute and convalescent COVID-19 samples.

This CDR3 has 16 residues. J lost 6 bases, V lost 2 bases, and 12 bases had no gene match. Germline CDR1 reads SGDLS; CDR2 reads YYNGEE. The repertoire was sequenced with immunoSEQ multiplex PCR; TCRdb's copy has only in-frame clones and lacks some. In the table there are 40,000 to 60,000 clones, about 63% of which are singletons. The chain combines TRBV9 with TRBJ2-7; TRBD2 agrees at 9 bases. The clonotype comes from a woman between 65 and 79 years old with acute or convalescent COVID-19. The sequencing sample was made of peripheral blood. This CDR3 is CASSVGVAGDGAEQYF. The CDR3 nucleotides are TGTGCCAGCAGCGTCGGCGTAGCGGGGGATGGTGCCGAGCAGTACTTC.